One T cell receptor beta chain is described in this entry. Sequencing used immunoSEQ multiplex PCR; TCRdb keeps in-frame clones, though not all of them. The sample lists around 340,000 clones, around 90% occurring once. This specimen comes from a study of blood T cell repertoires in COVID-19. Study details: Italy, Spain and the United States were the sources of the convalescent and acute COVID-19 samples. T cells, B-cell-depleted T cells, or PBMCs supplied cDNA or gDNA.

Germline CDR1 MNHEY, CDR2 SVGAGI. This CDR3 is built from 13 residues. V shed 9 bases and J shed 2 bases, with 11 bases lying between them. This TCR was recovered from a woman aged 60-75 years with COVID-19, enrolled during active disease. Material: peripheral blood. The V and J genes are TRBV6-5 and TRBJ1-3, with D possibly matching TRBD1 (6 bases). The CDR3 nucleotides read TGTGCCAGTAGAGGGGGGGCTGGAAACACCATATATTTT. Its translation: CASRGGAGNTIYF.